These T cell receptor beta chains were read from a single sample in a study of blood T cell repertoires in COVID-19. Assay used: immunoSEQ multiplex PCR; TCRdb lists only in-frame clones, some missing. Of some 350,000 clones in the sample, 70% to 90% are singletons; the top ten hold around 3%. Sequenced input: peripheral blood. These receptor sequences come from a woman under 40 with COVID-19, enrolled during active disease. Both conserved end residues are part of each CDR3. D genes are given only for firm matches. Rows give clone size only sometimes, using once, few, many, or a class for an expanded clone.

v_gene	d_gene	j_gene	abundance	CDR3aa	CDR3nt
TRBV5-1	TRBD1	TRBJ1-6	.	CASSLVGQGDSPLHF	TGCGCCAGCAGCTTAGTGGGACAGGGGGATTCACCCCTCCACTTT
TRBV2	.	TRBJ2-3	.	CASPRDSLKTDTQYF	TGTGCCAGCCCTCGGGATAGCCTGAAGACAGATACGCAGTATTTT
TRBV27	.	TRBJ2-3	.	CASSLVWGGTDTQYF	TGTGCCAGCAGTTTGGTGTGGGGGGGCACAGATACGCAGTATTTT
TRBV5-4	TRBD1	TRBJ1-4	.	CASSPLPGTGNEKLFF	TGTGCCAGCAGCCCCCTCCCCGGGACAGGAAATGAAAAACTGTTTTTT
TRBV7-2	.	TRBJ2-7	.	CASRTATTYEQYF	TGTGCCAGCAGAACAGCAACCACCTACGAGCAGTACTTC
TRBV19	TRBD1	TRBJ2-1	.	CASSPTPGQERISEQFF	TGTGCCAGTAGTCCAACCCCGGGACAGGAAAGGATTAGTGAGCAGTTCTTC
TRBV6-2/TRBV6-3	.	TRBJ1-4	.	CASSPGQNRYEKLFF	TGTGCCAGCAGTCCAGGACAAAACCGGTATGAAAAACTGTTTTTT
TRBV10-3	TRBD2	TRBJ2-1	.	CAISDLTSGYNEQFF	TGTGCCATCAGTGACTTGACTAGCGGATACAATGAGCAGTTCTTC
TRBV7-7	TRBD2	TRBJ2-5	.	CASSLGRASGQETQYF	TGTGCTAGCAGCTTAGGTCGGGCTAGCGGCCAAGAGACCCAGTACTTC
TRBV10-3	TRBD1	TRBJ2-1	.	CAITGTGDLNEQFF	TGTGCCATCACCGGGACAGGGGACTTGAATGAGCAGTTCTTC
TRBV28	TRBD1	TRBJ1-2	.	CASRRGGPYGYTF	TGTGCCAGCAGGCGAGGGGGCCCGTATGGCTACACCTTC
TRBV6-5	.	TRBJ2-2	once	CASHDSYTGELFF	TGTGCCAGCCATGACAGTTACACCGGGGAGCTGTTTTTT
TRBV6-1	.	TRBJ2-1	.	CASSEWGAGARDEQFF	TGTGCCAGCAGTGAATGGGGCGCGGGGGCCAGGGATGAGCAGTTCTTC
TRBV27	.	TRBJ2-1	.	CASSKESSYNEQFF	TGTGCCAGCAGTAAGGAGAGCTCCTACAATGAGCAGTTCTTC
TRBV15	TRBD2	TRBJ2-7	.	CATSRDIREGDPYEQYF	TGTGCCACCAGCAGAGATATAAGGGAGGGAGATCCCTACGAGCAGTACTTC
TRBV3-1/TRBV3-2	.	TRBJ2-2	.	CASSTIDAAEVNTGELFF	TGTGCCAGCAGCACCATTGACGCAGCGGAGGTAAACACCGGGGAGCTGTTTTTT
TRBV2	.	TRBJ2-3	.	CASSVGGGTDTQYF	TGTGCCAGCAGTGTAGGAGGGGGCACAGATACGCAGTATTTT
TRBV6-2/TRBV6-3	.	TRBJ2-6	.	CASSRNLDSAGANVLTF	TGTGCCAGCAGTCGCAACCTCGACAGTGCTGGGGCCAACGTCCTGACTTTC
TRBV5-1	.	TRBJ2-2	.	CASSLEGPSNTGELFF	TGCGCCAGCAGCTTGGAGGGGCCTTCGAACACCGGGGAGCTGTTTTTT
TRBV30	TRBD1	TRBJ2-6	.	CACNTGTGDFRAGANVLTF	TGTGCCTGCAACACCGGGACAGGGGACTTCCGCGCTGGGGCCAACGTCCTGACTTTC
TRBV18	TRBD1	TRBJ1-1	once	CASSADRALKGNTEAFF	TGTGCCAGCTCAGCCGACAGGGCCCTTAAGGGGAACACTGAAGCTTTCTTT
TRBV11-2	.	TRBJ2-1	.	CASSLVPISRTYYNEQFF	TGTGCCAGCAGCTTAGTCCCAATTTCTCGGACATACTACAATGAGCAGTTCTTC
TRBV29-1	.	TRBJ2-3	.	CSFQWQGIDTQYF	TGCAGCTTCCAATGGCAGGGGATAGATACGCAGTATTTT
TRBV4-3	TRBD1	TRBJ2-5	.	CASSPGQGGETQYF	TGCGCCAGCAGTCCAGGACAGGGGGGAGAGACCCAGTACTTC
TRBV5-1	TRBD1	TRBJ2-1	.	CASSSRDRGYNEQFF	TGCGCCAGCAGCTCACGGGACAGGGGTTACAATGAGCAGTTCTTC
TRBV6-5	.	TRBJ1-1	.	CACRGGENTEAFF	TGTGCCTGCCGGGGAGGCGAGAACACTGAAGCTTTCTTT
TRBV2	.	TRBJ1-1	.	CASSRTLTELNTEAFF	TGTGCCAGCAGTCGGACCCTGACAGAACTTAACACTGAAGCTTTCTTT
TRBV18	.	TRBJ1-2	.	CASSPRLGGSYGYTF	TGTGCCAGCTCACCACGTTTAGGAGGGTCCTATGGCTACACCTTC
TRBV7-7	TRBD2	TRBJ2-1	.	CASSRNERDPYNEQFF	TGTGCTAGCAGCCGAAATGAGCGGGACCCTTACAATGAGCAGTTCTTC
TRBV6-6	.	TRBJ2-7	.	CASSYWGEHYEQYF	TGTGCCAGCAGTTACTGGGGAGAGCATTACGAGCAGTACTTC
TRBV29-1	TRBD1	TRBJ1-1	.	CSVQPTGVTEAFF	TGCAGCGTTCAACCCACAGGGGTTACTGAAGCTTTCTTT
TRBV2	TRBD1	TRBJ1-5	.	CASRADRDNQPQHF	TGTGCCAGCAGGGCCGACAGGGATAATCAGCCCCAGCATTTT
TRBV6-2/TRBV6-3	.	TRBJ2-1	.	CASSYSTGSYNEQFF	TGTGCCAGCAGTTACTCGACCGGGTCCTACAATGAGCAGTTCTTC
TRBV18	.	TRBJ1-2	.	CASSPMGEDGYTF	TGTGCCAGCTCACCCATGGGAGAGGATGGCTACACCTTC
TRBV7-9	.	TRBJ1-6	once	CASSLGDVYSPLHF	TGTGCCAGCAGCTTAGGAGATGTGTATTCACCCCTCCACTTT
TRBV5-5	.	TRBJ1-1	.	CASSLFYQGMTEAFF	TGTGCCAGCAGCTTATTCTATCAGGGGATGACTGAAGCTTTCTTT
TRBV7-8	.	TRBJ2-7	.	CASSRDSLRNEQYF	TGTGCCAGCAGCCGAGACAGCCTCAGGAACGAGCAGTACTTC
TRBV12-3/TRBV12-4	.	TRBJ1-5	.	CASSLSSDQPQHF	TGTGCCAGCAGTTTAAGTAGCGATCAGCCCCAGCATTTT
TRBV28	.	TRBJ1-1	.	CASTWGGGEAFF	TGTGCCAGCACCTGGGGGGGCGGCGAAGCTTTCTTT
TRBV7-2	TRBD1	TRBJ1-5	.	CASSPRTGVGQPQHF	TGTGCCAGCAGCCCCCGGACAGGGGTTGGTCAGCCCCAGCATTTT
TRBV9	TRBD2	TRBJ2-3	.	CASRGGTSVDTQYF	TGTGCCAGCAGAGGTGGGACTAGCGTGGATACGCAGTATTTT
TRBV11-3	.	TRBJ2-1	.	CASSLDRGNEQFF	TGTGCCAGCAGCTTAGACAGGGGCAATGAGCAGTTCTTC
TRBV7-9	.	TRBJ2-7	.	CASSLGVGDYEQYF	TGTGCCAGCAGCTTAGGGGTAGGGGACTACGAGCAGTACTTC
TRBV29-1	TRBD1	TRBJ2-2	.	CSADRGNTGELFF	TGCAGCGCGGACAGGGGAAACACCGGGGAGCTGTTTTTT
TRBV5-6	.	TRBJ2-2	.	CASSWMRGGGAGELFF	TGTGCCAGCAGCTGGATGAGGGGCGGAGGGGCCGGGGAGCTGTTTTTT
TRBV6-4	.	TRBJ1-6	.	CASSVAGAEGSPLHF	TGTGCCAGCAGTGTGGCCGGGGCGGAGGGGTCACCCCTCCACTTT
TRBV27	TRBD1	TRBJ1-4	few	CASSLGTGAEKLFF	TGTGCCAGCAGTTTAGGAACAGGGGCGGAAAAACTGTTTTTT
TRBV3-1/TRBV3-2	TRBD1	TRBJ2-2	few	CASSQGANRGHTGELFF	TGTGCCAGCAGCCAAGGGGCGAACAGGGGGCACACCGGGGAGCTGTTTTTT
TRBV11-3	.	TRBJ2-1	.	CASSLDRGNEQFF	TGTGCCAGCAGCTTAGATCGGGGCAATGAGCAGTTCTTC
TRBV4-3	.	TRBJ1-2	.	CASSQEGRGGTYGYTF	TGCGCCAGCAGCCAAGAAGGGCGTGGAGGGACCTATGGCTACACCTTC